The sequence of this T cell receptor beta chain was determined in a study of control samples from healthy donors and cancer patients. A single count supports this clone. TCRdb's table, derived via immunoSEQ multiplex PCR, lists solely in-frame clones and lacks some. The sample comprises tens of thousands of clones, roughly 89% of which are singletons, and 1.5% to 2% rests with the top ten. Looked up from germline, CDR1 is MRHNA and CDR2 is SNTAGT. V gave up 4 bases and J gave up 2 bases, with 13 bases separating them. The CDR3 totals 15 residues. The sequencing sample was made of PBMCs. V gene TRBV6-4 combines with J gene TRBJ2-3; tentatively, D is TRBD2 (5 bases). The source is a woman aged 60-75 years with head and neck cancer. The CDR3 protein is CASSAFAGVTDTQYF. Written as DNA, the CDR3 is TGTGCCAGCAGTGCCTTTGCGGGTGTCACAGATACGCAGTATTTT.